This TCR beta chain was recovered during a study of T cells in narcolepsy (dated by TCRdb to the late 2010s). Looking at the study overall: The study enrolled patients with narcolepsy type 1 or type 2 (NT1, NT2) together with healthy control donors. The study used TCR Vbeta sequencing to track clonotypes in blood and CSF while looking for autoreactive T cells in narcolepsy patients that target self-antigens of hypocretin neurons (hypocretin, TRIB2). What the work shows at the level of the full study, not this receptor alone: Plots comparing CSF and blood CD4+ T cell clonotypes from the same patient highlighted HCRT-specific and TRIB2-specific autoreactive clonotypes. Certain blood memory CD4+ repertoires from patients and controls had no sequences that matched autoreactive T cell clones. Numbers of sequenced blood memory CD4+ clonotypes were comparable, averaging roughly 40,000 in patients and roughly 35,000 in controls. According to the report, autoreactive clonotypes were detected serially in the blood of the same patients and of different patients, but not in healthy controls.

The method behind the library was the immunoSEQ multiplex PCR assay. Held by TCRdb, this immuneACCESS table contains in-frame sequences only and omits some clones. Under half of the omission traces to an unresolved V gene where checked; the cause of the rest is unknown. The sample yields roughly 25,000 clones; 65% to 90% were counted once. The ten largest clonotypes hold about 10% of the sample. For TCR Vbeta sequencing, memory CD4+ T cells were sorted ex vivo from the peripheral blood of both healthy controls and narcolepsy patients. From the germline V gene (reference sequence), CDR1 is GTSNPN and CDR2 is SVGIG. Trimming costs V 2 bases and J 5 bases, and their ends lie 15 bases apart. From cysteine to phenylalanine, the CDR3 is 14 amino acids long. Of all the DNA, just the CDR3 is kept, 42 bases in frame from base 1. To note about this clone: The antigen this receptor binds is unknown. The input lacks base qualities; no much larger clone sits a single base away.

Recombination joined TRBV30 with TRBJ1-1; no D gene is confidently identified. The TCR sequence derives from a human donor in good health. The source material was memory (CD45RA-) CD4+ T cells from blood. The cell subset or site label corresponds to: memory T cells sorted ex vivo from peripheral blood. The encoded CDR3 is CAWSPVGRGTEAFF. The nucleotide sequence reads as follows: TGTGCCTGGAGTCCCGTGGGCCGGGGAACTGAAGCTTTCTTT.